This is a list of T cell receptor beta chains from one sample in a study of blood T cell repertoires in COVID-19. Sequencing used immunoSEQ multiplex PCR; TCRdb keeps in-frame clones, though not all of them. The sample carries approximately 450,000 clones, around 88% recorded once. Sequenced material: peripheral blood. The receptor set was obtained from a woman between 25 and 40 years old with acute or convalescent COVID-19. The CDR3 runs from the conserved cysteine through the conserved F or W. The D gene is left open where the match is weak. Rows give clone size only sometimes, using once, few, many, or a class for an expanded clone.

d_call: TRBD1
clone_size: .
j_call: TRBJ2-1
v_call: TRBV5-1
cdr3_aa: CASSPNTGGLDEQFF
cdr3_nt: TGCGCCAGCAGCCCCAACACAGGGGGCTTGGATGAGCAGTTCTTC

d_call: TRBD1
clone_size: .
j_call: TRBJ1-2
v_call: TRBV3-1/TRBV3-2
cdr3_aa: CASSLPRGNGYTF
cdr3_nt: TGTGCCAGCAGCCTCCCCAGGGGGAATGGCTACACCTTC

d_call: TRBD1
clone_size: .
j_call: TRBJ1-1
v_call: TRBV2
cdr3_aa: CASSVDVPDRGLNTEAFF
cdr3_nt: TGTGCCAGCAGTGTTGATGTGCCGGACAGGGGTTTGAACACTGAAGCTTTCTTT

d_call: TRBD1
clone_size: once
j_call: TRBJ2-5
v_call: TRBV5-1
cdr3_aa: CASSISGTGGFRETQYF
cdr3_nt: TGCGCCAGCAGCATATCCGGGACAGGGGGCTTCAGGGAGACCCAGTACTTC

d_call: TRBD1
clone_size: .
j_call: TRBJ1-2
v_call: TRBV19
cdr3_aa: CASSPGQGVTNYGYTF
cdr3_nt: TGTGCCAGTAGCCCGGGACAGGGAGTTACGAACTATGGCTACACCTTC

d_call: .
clone_size: .
j_call: TRBJ2-7
v_call: TRBV10-2
cdr3_aa: CASTDNYEQYF
cdr3_nt: TGCGCCAGCACGGACAACTACGAGCAGTACTTC

d_call: TRBD1
clone_size: .
j_call: TRBJ2-5
v_call: TRBV25-1
cdr3_aa: CASSDRGRVRETQYF
cdr3_nt: TGTGCCAGCAGTGACAGGGGGCGGGTAAGAGAGACCCAGTACTTC

d_call: .
clone_size: .
j_call: TRBJ1-2
v_call: TRBV3-1/TRBV3-2
cdr3_aa: CASSQGTGGGYTF
cdr3_nt: TGTGCCAGCAGCCAAGGTACCGGAGGAGGCTACACCTTC

d_call: TRBD1
clone_size: .
j_call: TRBJ2-3
v_call: TRBV5-4
cdr3_aa: CASSPGQGPDTQYF
cdr3_nt: TGTGCCAGCAGCCCAGGACAGGGGCCAGATACGCAGTATTTT

d_call: .
clone_size: .
j_call: TRBJ2-7
v_call: TRBV9
cdr3_aa: CASSPRRGSSYEQYF
cdr3_nt: TGTGCCAGCAGCCCCCGTAGAGGGAGCTCCTACGAGCAGTACTTC

d_call: TRBD1
clone_size: .
j_call: TRBJ1-2
v_call: TRBV5-4
cdr3_aa: CASSLSTGQGAYTF
cdr3_nt: TGTGCCAGCAGCTTGTCGACAGGACAGGGGGCCTACACCTTC

d_call: TRBD1
clone_size: .
j_call: TRBJ1-1
v_call: TRBV2
cdr3_aa: CASRDRGPGGTEAFF
cdr3_nt: TGTGCCAGCAGGGACAGGGGGCCTGGGGGCACTGAAGCTTTCTTT

d_call: .
clone_size: .
j_call: TRBJ2-7
v_call: TRBV7-2
cdr3_aa: CASSLAGQRATYF
cdr3_nt: TGTGCCAGCAGCTTGGCGGGACAGAGGGCCACGTACTTC

d_call: .
clone_size: .
j_call: TRBJ2-7
v_call: TRBV2
cdr3_aa: CASKTVEQYF
cdr3_nt: TGTGCCAGCAAGACAGTCGAGCAGTACTTC

d_call: .
clone_size: .
j_call: TRBJ2-7
v_call: TRBV27
cdr3_aa: CASSFPGQHEQYF
cdr3_nt: TGTGCCAGCAGTTTTCCAGGACAGCACGAGCAGTACTTC

d_call: TRBD2
clone_size: .
j_call: TRBJ2-1
v_call: TRBV11-2
cdr3_aa: CASGLDEQFF
cdr3_nt: TGTGCCAGCGGACTAGATGAGCAGTTCTTC

d_call: .
clone_size: .
j_call: TRBJ2-1
v_call: TRBV29-1
cdr3_aa: CSAPESSSYNEQFF
cdr3_nt: TGCAGCGCCCCCGAAAGTAGCTCCTACAATGAGCAGTTCTTC

d_call: TRBD1
clone_size: .
j_call: TRBJ1-2
v_call: TRBV29-1
cdr3_aa: CSFRTGSYGYTF
cdr3_nt: TGCAGCTTTCGGACAGGATCCTATGGCTACACCTTC

d_call: TRBD1
clone_size: .
j_call: TRBJ1-2
v_call: TRBV7-9
cdr3_aa: CASSPGQGTGYGYTF
cdr3_nt: TGTGCCAGCAGCCCAGGACAGGGAACCGGCTATGGCTACACCTTC

d_call: .
clone_size: .
j_call: TRBJ1-1
v_call: TRBV19
cdr3_aa: CASSISVSEAFF
cdr3_nt: TGTGCCAGTAGTATATCGGTCTCTGAAGCTTTCTTT

d_call: .
clone_size: .
j_call: TRBJ1-1
v_call: TRBV7-9
cdr3_aa: CASSSPGNTEAFF
cdr3_nt: TGTGCCAGCAGCTCCCCAGGGAACACTGAAGCTTTCTTT

d_call: .
clone_size: .
j_call: TRBJ1-2
v_call: TRBV4-1
cdr3_aa: CASSQVGGDGGGNGYTF
cdr3_nt: TGCGCCAGCAGCCAAGTAGGTGGCGACGGGGGGGGCAATGGCTACACCTTC

d_call: .
clone_size: .
j_call: TRBJ2-1
v_call: TRBV14
cdr3_aa: CASSQRGGRLDNEQFF
cdr3_nt: TGTGCCAGCAGCCAAAGGGGGGGTCGTTTGGACAATGAGCAGTTCTTC

d_call: .
clone_size: few
j_call: TRBJ2-3
v_call: TRBV5-6
cdr3_aa: CASSWGLYPSTDTQYF
cdr3_nt: TGTGCCAGCAGCTGGGGGCTGTACCCTAGCACAGATACGCAGTATTTT

d_call: .
clone_size: .
j_call: TRBJ2-3
v_call: TRBV7-9
cdr3_aa: CACRVLGRPDTQYF
cdr3_nt: TGTGCCTGCCGGGTTTTAGGGAGACCAGATACGCAGTATTTT

d_call: TRBD1
clone_size: .
j_call: TRBJ2-5
v_call: TRBV5-4
cdr3_aa: CASSPGQEETQYF
cdr3_nt: TGTGCCAGCAGCCCAGGACAGGAGGAGACCCAGTACTTC

d_call: .
clone_size: .
j_call: TRBJ2-7
v_call: TRBV2
cdr3_aa: CASSETGGAEQYF
cdr3_nt: TGTGCCAGCAGTGAAACTGGAGGGGCAGAGCAGTACTTC

d_call: .
clone_size: .
j_call: TRBJ2-2
v_call: TRBV19
cdr3_aa: CASKVQGEAGELFF
cdr3_nt: TGTGCCAGTAAGGTGCAGGGGGAGGCCGGGGAGCTGTTTTTT

d_call: .
clone_size: .
j_call: TRBJ1-6
v_call: TRBV19
cdr3_aa: CASTRTDYNSPLHF
cdr3_nt: TGTGCCAGTACGAGGACAGATTATAATTCACCCCTCCACTTT

d_call: TRBD2
clone_size: once
j_call: TRBJ2-5
v_call: TRBV7-9
cdr3_aa: CASSLAWVASGPTGETQYF
cdr3_nt: TGTGCCAGCAGCTTAGCGTGGGTAGCTAGCGGGCCCACGGGAGAGACCCAGTACTTC

d_call: .
clone_size: .
j_call: TRBJ1-1
v_call: TRBV5-4
cdr3_aa: CASSPGNTEAFF
cdr3_nt: TGTGCCAGCAGTCCCGGGAACACTGAAGCTTTCTTT

d_call: .
clone_size: .
j_call: TRBJ2-1
v_call: TRBV5-1
cdr3_aa: CASSFGGDEQFF
cdr3_nt: TGCGCCAGCAGCTTTGGGGGCGATGAGCAGTTCTTC

d_call: TRBD1
clone_size: .
j_call: TRBJ1-1
v_call: TRBV5-6
cdr3_aa: CASSLGTGVPAFF
cdr3_nt: TGTGCCAGCAGCTTGGGGACAGGGGTTCCTGCTTTCTTT

d_call: .
clone_size: .
j_call: TRBJ1-2
v_call: TRBV18
cdr3_aa: CASSPTRGILYGYTF
cdr3_nt: TGTGCCAGCTCACCAACAAGGGGGATACTTTATGGCTACACCTTC

d_call: TRBD2
clone_size: .
j_call: TRBJ2-1
v_call: TRBV5-1
cdr3_aa: CASSLGEGLQFF
cdr3_nt: TGCGCCAGCAGCTTGGGGGAGGGGTTGCAGTTCTTC

d_call: .
clone_size: .
j_call: TRBJ2-3
v_call: TRBV5-4
cdr3_aa: CASSLEPPVASDTQYF
cdr3_nt: TGTGCCAGCAGCTTGGAACCCCCAGTGGCATCTGATACGCAGTATTTT

d_call: TRBD2
clone_size: once
j_call: TRBJ2-5
v_call: TRBV12-5
cdr3_aa: CASGLLPGGQIGTQYF
cdr3_nt: TGTGCTAGTGGTTTGCTCCCGGGGGGGCAAATTGGGACCCAGTACTTC

d_call: .
clone_size: .
j_call: TRBJ2-2
v_call: TRBV21-1
cdr3_aa: CASSKPERQGILWTGELFF
cdr3_nt: TGTGCCAGCAGCAAACCCGAACGGCAGGGTATCCTTTGGACCGGGGAGCTGTTTTTT

d_call: TRBD2
clone_size: .
j_call: TRBJ2-5
v_call: TRBV9
cdr3_aa: CASSALAGQETQYF
cdr3_nt: TGTGCCAGCAGCGCGCTAGCGGGGCAAGAGACCCAGTACTTC

d_call: .
clone_size: once
j_call: TRBJ2-7
v_call: TRBV28
cdr3_aa: CASSAPGHKNEQYF
cdr3_nt: TGTGCCAGCAGTGCCCCGGGACACAAAAACGAGCAGTACTTC

d_call: .
clone_size: .
j_call: TRBJ1-1
v_call: TRBV7-2
cdr3_aa: CASSSQGVTEAFF
cdr3_nt: TGTGCCAGCAGCTCACAGGGTGTTACTGAAGCTTTCTTT

d_call: .
clone_size: .
j_call: TRBJ2-5
v_call: TRBV7-9
cdr3_aa: CASSLRGSGTKETQYF
cdr3_nt: TGTGCCAGCAGCTTAAGGGGGAGCGGTACTAAAGAGACCCAGTACTTC

d_call: TRBD1
clone_size: .
j_call: TRBJ2-3
v_call: TRBV5-1
cdr3_aa: CASRPWTGTGSTDTQYF
cdr3_nt: TGCGCCAGCAGGCCCTGGACCGGGACAGGGAGCACAGATACGCAGTATTTT

d_call: .
clone_size: .
j_call: TRBJ1-5
v_call: TRBV9
cdr3_aa: CASSVGHGSNQPQHF
cdr3_nt: TGTGCCAGCAGCGTAGGGCACGGGAGTAATCAGCCCCAGCATTTT

d_call: TRBD1
clone_size: .
j_call: TRBJ1-2
v_call: TRBV6-6
cdr3_aa: CASSDRVIGYTF
cdr3_nt: TGTGCCAGCAGTGACAGGGTGATCGGCTACACCTTC

d_call: .
clone_size: .
j_call: TRBJ1-3
v_call: TRBV2
cdr3_aa: CASSDRGSGNTIYF
cdr3_nt: TGTGCCAGCAGTGACAGGGGATCTGGAAACACCATATATTTT

d_call: .
clone_size: .
j_call: TRBJ2-3
v_call: TRBV25-1
cdr3_aa: CASSLGASDTQYF
cdr3_nt: TGTGCCAGCAGTTTGGGGGCGTCAGATACGCAGTATTTT

d_call: TRBD1
clone_size: .
j_call: TRBJ2-2
v_call: TRBV11-1
cdr3_aa: CASSLASHRDRGTTGELFF
cdr3_nt: TGTGCCAGCAGCTTAGCGTCCCACCGGGACAGGGGGACCACCGGGGAGCTGTTTTTT

d_call: .
clone_size: .
j_call: TRBJ1-5
v_call: TRBV6-2/TRBV6-3
cdr3_aa: CASSYALRNQPQHF
cdr3_nt: TGTGCCAGCAGTTACGCTCTCAGAAATCAGCCCCAGCATTTT

d_call: TRBD2
clone_size: .
j_call: TRBJ2-1
v_call: TRBV5-1
cdr3_aa: CASSLTAGGYNEQFF
cdr3_nt: TGCGCCAGCAGCCTCACGGCGGGGGGGTACAATGAGCAGTTCTTC